Described below is a single TCR beta chain sequence and its context. Its antigen remains unidentified. Germline lookup yields CDR1 SGHVS and CDR2 FNYEAQ. CDR3 length: 14 residues. The ends were cut back, 5 bases at V and 2 bases at J, with 9 bases in the middle. This sample was taken from a study of CD8+CD57+ T cells in acquired aplastic anemia. Study-level findings and limits: Found in both controls and patients were twenty-nine CD8+ CDR3 sequences.

CDR3 and TCR beta VDJ profiling relied on genomic DNA as the template. A single record per CDR3 protein comes from TCRdb applying MiXCR to the reads. The sample records 150,000 to 200,000 distinct CDR3 sequences, about three fifths being singletons. Source material: sorted CD4+, CD8+, or CD8+CD57+ T cells (not recorded which) from PBMCs. The genes are TRBV7-6 and TRBJ2-2, with a weak D call TRBD2 (6 bases). This clonotype was sampled from a human donor in good health. The CDR3 bases are TGTGCCAGCAGCCCGGGACTTAACACCGGGGAGCTGTTTTTT. Translated, it gives CASSPGLNTGELFF.